Detailed here is one T cell receptor (beta chain). Its antigen is unidentified. This entry belongs to a study of shared clonotypes between healthy human individuals. The V end was cut by 6 bases, the J end by 2 bases, with 21 bases between. Germline V CDR1 and CDR2: MGHDK, SYGVNS. CDR3 length equals 17 residues. General observations from the study: The study found lower generation probabilities in non-shared clonotypes than in those shared by all four donors.

Clones were read by immunoSEQ multiplex PCR, and TCRdb kept only the in-frame ones, dropping some. The data contain around 1.5 million clones, 95% to 99% of them seen just once; the ten biggest clones take up 0.4% to 0.55%. This TCR came from a man in his thirties or forties in good health. The sample taken for sequencing was naive CD4+ T cells sorted from blood. Subset meaning: CD45RA+ positively selected. The rearrangement joins TRBV25-1 to TRBJ2-3, with D perhaps matching TRBD2 (6 bases). CDR3 nucleotide sequence: TGTGCCAGCAGCAGAGGATTGCGGGGACCCTACACAGATACGCAGTATTTT. Protein sequence: CASSRGLRGPYTDTQYF. The full variable domain, completed using reference TRBV25-1 and TRBJ2-3, is EADIYQTPRYLVIGTGKKITLECSQTMGHDKMYWYQQDPGMELHLIHYSYGVNSTEKGDLSSESTVSRIRTEHFPLTLESARPSHTSQYLCASSRGLRGPYTDTQYFGPGTRLTVL.